These 21 T cell receptor beta chains originate from one sample sequenced in a study of OX40 agonist ivuxolimab in advanced cancers. Receptors were amplified or captured by the immunoSEQ multiplex PCR assay. Drawn from immuneACCESS, this table holds only the in-frame rearrangements with V and J called that TCRdb kept. Clones are partly lost; checked studies trace under half to an unresolved V gene and leave the rest unexplained. This sample is represented by about 58,000 clones; over 80% of them were singletons. In total, the top ten clones hold over 3% of the sample. The sample in question was CD4+ or CD8+ T cells sorted from blood, obtained in a trial of the OX40 agonist ivuxolimab. These receptors all come from an adult with an advanced solid tumor such as melanoma, head and neck, liver or kidney cancer.

This rearrangement joins TRBV14 to TRBJ1-1; TRBD1 matches at 8 bases. The germline V gene has CDR1 SGHDN and CDR2 FVKESK. The CDR3 is made up of 16 amino acids. J lost 5 bases, V lost 3 bases, and 11 bases had no gene match. CDR3 amino acids: CASSHHHRTGWTEAFF. CDR3 DNA sequence: TGTGCCAGCAGCCACCACCACAGGACAGGGTGGACTGAAGCTTTCTTT. The full variable domain, with the rest looked up from reference TRBV14 and TRBJ1-1, is EAGVTQFPSHSVIEKGQTVTLRCDPISGHDNLYWYRRVMGKEIKFLLHFVKESKQDESGMPNNRFLAERTGGTYSTLKVQPAELEDSGVYFCASSHHHRTGWTEAFFGQGTRLTVV.

The chain joins TRBV5-8 to TRBJ1-1, with D unresolved. The CDR3 consists of 11 residues. Germline lookup yields CDR1 SGHTS and CDR2 YDEGEE. The V end lost 1 base, the J end lost 7 bases, and 5 bases lay between the germline ends. CDR3 sequence: CASSLYNEAFF. The DNA for the CDR3 is TGTGCCAGCAGCTTGTATAATGAAGCTTTCTTT.

The chain has TRBV5-1 and TRBJ2-3; 9 bases agree with TRBD2. CDR3 size: 20 residues. Germline assignment: CDR1 SGHRS and CDR2 YFSETQ. V shed 1 base and J 3 bases; nucleotides not matched to a gene: 18. Written as DNA, the CDR3 is TGCGCCAGCAGCTTGTTCGCCTCAGGGATCCTAGCGGGAAAAACAGATACGCAGTATTTT. As protein: CASSLFASGILAGKTDTQYF.

This clone was observed once. This rearrangement joins TRBV9 to TRBJ2-5; 7 nucleotides match TRBD2. V trimming: 0 bases; J trimming: 5 bases; junction bases outside the gene matches: 1. The CDR3 is made up of 13 amino acids. Germline V gene data show CDR1 as SGDLS and CDR2 as YYNGEE. The CDR3 region has the DNA TGTGCCAGCAGCGTAGCGGGAGGTGAGACCCAGTACTTC. Residues: CASSVAGGETQYF.

The chain joins TRBV30 to TRBJ2-2, with TRBD1 matching 7 bases. There are 15 residues in the CDR3. The V gene end was trimmed by 2 bases and the J gene end by 6 bases; junction bases not matched to a gene: 9. Germline V gene sequence: CDR1 GTSNPN, CDR2 SVGIG (reference sequence). Here the CDR3 DNA reads TGTGCCTGGAGTACGGGACAGTCGGGTGCCGGGGAGCTGTTTTTT. Translation gives CAWSTGQSGAGELFF.

The V call is TRBV6-1, the J call TRBJ2-3; no clear D. V gave up 7 bases and J gave up 2 bases, with 10 bases separating them. CDR1 is MNHNS and CDR2 is SASEGT in the germline V gene. The CDR3 extends over 13 amino acids. DNA of the CDR3: TGTGCCAGCAATTTTTTAAACACAGATACGCAGTATTTT. Translating it yields CASNFLNTDTQYF.

A note on this clone: The identical CDR3 is also encoded by other nucleotide sequences in the sample. Here the CDR3 reads CASSPLAGTSYEQYF. DNA of the CDR3: TGTGCCAGCTCACCCCTAGCGGGAACCTCCTACGAGCAGTACTTC. The chain joins TRBV18 to TRBJ2-7, with 9 bases matching TRBD2. The germline CDR1 and CDR2 sequences are KGHSH and LQKENI. With V trimmed by 3 bases and J by 0 bases, 3 bases remained unmatched. The CDR3 is made up of 15 amino acids. Together with reference TRBV18 and TRBJ2-7, the CDR3 gives the full variable domain: NAGVMQNPRHLVRRRGQEARLRCSPMKGHSHVYWYRQLPEEGLKFMVYLQKENIIDESGMPKERFSAEFPKEGPSILRIQQVVRGDSAAYFCASSPLAGTSYEQYFGPGTRLTVT.

This chain links TRBV19 with TRBJ1-5; 11 bases align to TRBD1. With V trimmed by 5 bases and J by 7 bases, 10 bases remained unmatched. In germline, CDR1 is LNHDA, CDR2 SQIVND (reference sequence). CDR3 length equals 16 residues. CDR3 nucleotide sequence: TGTGCCAGTAGTTTCTGGACAGGGGGCATGAGCCAGCCCCAGCATTTT. Protein sequence: CASSFWTGGMSQPQHF.

This clone showed up just once. The V call is TRBV12-5, the J call TRBJ2-3; D is undetermined. V lost 2 bases, J lost 6 bases, and 3 bases lay in between. CDR3 length: 11 amino acids. Per germline, CDR1 LGHNT and CDR2 FRNRAP. CDR3: CASGLYDTQYF. The DNA of the CDR3 is TGTGCTAGTGGTTTGTACGATACGCAGTATTTT.

This clone was counted a few times. The chain has TRBV14 and TRBJ2-7, with 8 bases that match TRBD1. Germline V gene lookup returns CDR1 SGHDN and CDR2 FVKESK. The CDR3 covers 14 residues. V trimming: 1 base; J trimming: 1 base; junction bases outside the gene matches: 0. CDR3 coding DNA: TGTGCCAGCAGCCAAGGGACAGGGTCCTACGAGCAGTACTTC. Its protein product is CASSQGTGSYEQYF. Variable domain in full (rest from reference TRBV14 and TRBJ2-7): EAGVTQFPSHSVIEKGQTVTLRCDPISGHDNLYWYRRVMGKEIKFLLHFVKESKQDESGMPNNRFLAERTGGTYSTLKVQPAELEDSGVYFCASSQGTGSYEQYFGPGTRLTVT.

The J gene is TRBJ2-1, the V gene TRBV11-2; 13 nucleotides agree with TRBD2. Looked up from germline, CDR1 is SGHAT and CDR2 is FQNNGV. The CDR3 is made up of 16 amino acids. After removal of 7 bases from V and 5 bases from J, the junction contained 8 bases not matched to a gene. CDR3 loop: CASTRTSGSTHNEQFF. As DNA, the CDR3 is TGTGCCAGCACCCGGACTAGCGGGAGTACCCACAATGAGCAGTTCTTC.

This clone was picked up one time. As DNA, the CDR3 is TGCGCCAGCAGCTCAGGGGGCGGGGAGACCCAGTACTTC. Translating gives CASSSGGGETQYF. The chain uses TRBV5-1 and TRBJ2-5; TRBD1 aligns across 8 bases. Looked up from germline, CDR1 is SGHRS and CDR2 is YFSETQ. This CDR3 is 13 amino acids long. V lost 3 bases to trimming and J lost 5 bases; unmatched junction nucleotides: 3.

This chain joins TRBV10-3 and TRBJ2-3, with 9 bases matching TRBD2. CDR3 size: 14 residues. Germline V gene lookup returns CDR1 ENHRY and CDR2 SYGVKD. CDR3 sequence reads: CASTSSGIEDTQYF. For the CDR3, the DNA is TGTGCATCCACGTCTAGCGGGATTGAAGATACGCAGTATTTT.

This clone turned up a few times. The V and J genes are TRBV7-3 and TRBJ1-2; no clear D gene. CDR1 is SGHTA, CDR2 FQGTGA, per germline. The CDR3 extends over 13 amino acids. Trimming cost V 5 bases and J 4 bases, with 11 bases left between them. Written as DNA, the CDR3 is TGTGCCAGCAGCCCCACGGAAGGCTATGGCTACACCTTC. Translated: CASSPTEGYGYTF.

This chain connects TRBV19 to TRBJ1-2, with 7 positions matching TRBD1. This CDR3 has 14 residues. CDR1 is LNHDA and CDR2 is SQIVND in the germline V gene (reference sequence). J lost 8 bases, V lost 3 bases, and 9 bases had no gene match. The CDR3 region has the DNA TGTGCCAGTAGTATTACCCGACAGGGCCGCGGCTACACCTTC. Protein: CASSITRQGRGYTF.

This chain joins TRBV11-2 and TRBJ2-3, with no clear D. The CDR3 sequence is 12 residues long. Looked up from germline, CDR1 is SGHAT and CDR2 is FQNNGV. With 9 bases removed from V and 0 bases from J, the gap between germline ends came to 7 bases. In nucleotides, the CDR3 is TGTGCCAGTAAGGCTAGCACAGATACGCAGTATTTT. Translation: CASKASTDTQYF.

This clone was observed a few times. V gene TRBV7-8 combines with J gene TRBJ1-2, with D possibly TRBD1 on 6 matching bases. Per the germline V gene, CDR1 is SGHVS and CDR2 is FQNEAQ. V was trimmed by 1 base and J by 2 bases, leaving 11 bases between them. This CDR3 region has 15 residues. The CDR3 nucleotides are TGTGCCAGCAGCTTAGGAAGGGGGTCCAACTATGGCTACACCTTC. Residues: CASSLGRGSNYGYTF.

The chain joins TRBV18 to TRBJ2-1, with D uncertain. CDR1 and CDR2 (germline): KGHSH, LQKENI. Trimming removed 2 bases at V and 0 bases at J, with 14 bases between. The CDR3 runs 17 residues. The CDR3 bases are TGTGCCAGCTCACCATCCACAGCGCTAAGCTCCTACAATGAGCAGTTCTTC. This sequence encodes CASSPSTALSSYNEQFF. Drawing the rest from reference TRBV18 and TRBJ2-1, the complete variable domain is NAGVMQNPRHLVRRRGQEARLRCSPMKGHSHVYWYRQLPEEGLKFMVYLQKENIIDESGMPKERFSAEFPKEGPSILRIQQVVRGDSAAYFCASSPSTALSSYNEQFFGPGTRLTVL.

The V gene is TRBV4-2, the J gene TRBJ1-5; a possible D gene is TRBD1 (5 bases). Per germline, CDR1 LGHNA and CDR2 YNFKEQ. V gave up 0 bases and J gave up 2 bases, with 17 bases separating them. The CDR3 has 18 amino acids. CDR3 bases: TGTGCCAGCAGCCAAGATGTTACCGGGGCCGGAGGCAATCAGCCCCAGCATTTT. It specifies CASSQDVTGAGGNQPQHF.

This chain joins TRBV21-1 and TRBJ2-1; TRBD1 is taken as the D call from the table, unchecked against the DNA. TRBV21-1 is a known pseudogene. The CDR3 has 15 amino acids. The CDR3 sequence: CASSRPGQGGNEQFF. CDR3 sequence (DNA): TGTGCCAGCAGCAGACCGGGACAGGGAGGAAATGAGCAGTTCTTC.

The CDR3, as DNA: TGTGCCAGCAGTGAATATTACTCCTCCTCCACCGGGGAGCTGTTTTTT. Amino acid sequence: CASSEYYSSSTGELFF. This chain uses TRBV25-1 with TRBJ2-2; D not resolved. The germline V gene encodes CDR1 MGHDK and CDR2 SYGVNS. V gave up 0 bases and J gave up 4 bases, with 12 bases separating them. The CDR3 totals 16 residues.